The following is a T cell receptor beta chain sequence with its context. No antigen is known for it. Trimming pared 2 bases from V and 2 bases from J, leaving 9 bases between. CDR3 length equals 14 residues. Per germline, CDR1 SEHNR and CDR2 FQNEAQ (reference sequence). Patients with autoimmune history or systemic immunosuppression were excluded. Here immunoSEQ multiplex PCR was the method, and the copy in TCRdb shows in-frame clones only, minus some. This table has roughly 76,000 clones, roughly 90% appearing once. The data stem from a study of OX40 agonist ivuxolimab in advanced cancers. Background on the study: Two patients with cutaneous melanoma and one with hepatocellular carcinoma, three in total, showed partial responses.

Study-wide findings and caveats: Clonal expansion by week 6 occurred in CD4+ and CD8+ blood T cells (at 0.1 to 3.0 mg/kg). Nonresponders, in some cases, also had low normalized T-cell clonal expansion.

The receptor was isolated from an adult with an advanced solid tumor such as melanoma, head and neck, liver or kidney cancer. The sample here was CD4+ or CD8+ T cells sorted from blood, taken in a trial of the OX40 agonist ivuxolimab. V is TRBV7-9 and J is TRBJ1-2; D remains unclear. CDR3: CASSLQAANYGYTF. The CDR3 nucleotides are TGTGCCAGCAGCTTACAAGCAGCCAACTATGGCTACACCTTC.